The 19 T cell receptor beta chains below come from one sample, sequenced in a study of CD8 T cells in ankylosing spondylitis. Their recognized antigens are unknown. The study, taken as a whole, reports: The study identified a TCR beta motif of several highly homologous variants that appeared characteristic of ankylosing spondylitis blood.

MiXCR was run by TCRdb on the 5' RACE reads, yielding one entry per CDR3 protein. Here the sample spans more than 600,000 distinct CDR3 sequences, around a fifth being singletons. The sequenced sample was blood, either unsorted or a sorted T cell fraction (not recorded which). Receptors originate from a male donor with ankylosing spondylitis.

J is TRBJ1-6 and V is TRBV7-9, with no clear D. Trimming left V 4 bases short and J 8 bases short, with 15 bases between. The CDR3 runs to 15 residues. Germline V gene lookup returns CDR1 SEHNR and CDR2 FQNEAQ (reference sequence). CDR3 sequence reads: CASSSGPLADSPLHF. The CDR3, as DNA: TGTGCCAGCAGCTCAGGACCTCTCGCAGATTCACCCCTCCACTTT.

J is TRBJ1-2 and V is TRBV6-1; D gene ambiguous. The ends were cut back, 1 base at V and 4 bases at J, with 10 bases in the middle. Germline V gene lookup returns CDR1 MNHNS and CDR2 SASEGT. CDR3 length equals 14 residues. Here the CDR3 DNA reads TGTGCCAGCAGTGAAGGTCAGCTAGGCTATGGCTACACCTTC. It is translated as CASSEGQLGYGYTF.

This chain uses TRBV18 with TRBJ1-1; maybe TRBD1 (6 bases). Germline V lookup: CDR1 KGHSH, CDR2 LQKENI. V was shortened by 2 bases and J by 1 base, with 17 bases between the two germline ends. CDR3 length: 17 amino acids. CDR3 sequence: CASSPEPPDSWNTEAFF. The CDR3 nucleotides are TGTGCCAGCTCACCAGAGCCCCCGGACAGCTGGAACACTGAAGCTTTCTTT. Complete variable domain (other parts from reference TRBV18 and TRBJ1-1): NAGVMQNPRHLVRRRGQEARLRCSPMKGHSHVYWYRQLPEEGLKFMVYLQKENIIDESGMPKERFSAEFPKEGPSILRIQQVVRGDSAAYFCASSPEPPDSWNTEAFFGQGTRLTVV.

The chain couples TRBV3-1 to TRBJ2-7; the match to TRBD1 covers 8 bases. Per germline, CDR1 LGHDT and CDR2 YNNKEL (reference sequence). The V segment lost 1 base and the J segment 2 bases; nucleotides outside the gene matches: 19. This CDR3 is 20 amino acids long. CDR3: CASSQVVVPGRGRKAYEQYF. For the CDR3, the DNA is TGTGCCAGCAGCCAAGTAGTGGTCCCCGGCAGGGGGCGGAAGGCCTACGAGCAGTACTTC.

This chain joins TRBV7-2 and TRBJ2-5; no firm D call. Per the germline V gene, CDR1 is SGHTA and CDR2 is FQGNSA. There are 13 residues in the CDR3. V lost 0 bases, J lost 2 bases, and 4 bases lay in between. For the CDR3, the DNA is TGTGCCAGCAGCTTAGCACTTCAAGAGACCCAGTACTTC. Translation gives CASSLALQETQYF. Together with reference TRBV7-2 and TRBJ2-5, the CDR3 gives the full variable domain: GAGVSQSPSNKVTEKGKDVELRCDPISGHTALYWYRQSLGQGLEFLIYFQGNSAPDKSGLPSDRFSAERTGGSVSTLTIQRTQQEDSAVYLCASSLALQETQYFGPGTRLLVL.

The rearrangement joins TRBV2 to TRBJ1-5; TRBD1 is a possible D gene (5 bases). This CDR3 comprises 15 residues. The germline gives CDR1 SNHLY, CDR2 FYNNEI. V was pared by 6 bases and J by 3 bases, with 15 bases between. CDR3 DNA sequence: TGTGCCAGCAGAGCAGGGACGGCGGACAATCAGCCCCAGCATTTT. Protein: CASRAGTADNQPQHF.

This clonotype was seen a few times. The chain links TRBV12-3 or TRBV12-4 to TRBJ2-2, with TRBD1 matching over 8 bases. This CDR3 comprises 17 residues. V lost 7 bases and J lost 4; bases outside the gene matches: 14. This CDR3 reads CASTPSRGQGPTGELFF. The CDR3 DNA follows: TGTGCCAGCACCCCCTCCCGAGGACAGGGTCCCACCGGGGAGCTGTTTTTT.

The genes are TRBV5-1 and TRBJ2-7, with D unresolved. The CDR3 runs to 13 residues. The V end was cut by 3 bases, the J end by 7 bases, with 14 bases between. The germline V gene encodes CDR1 SGHRS and CDR2 YFSETQ. The CDR3 DNA follows: TGCGCCAGCAGCTCCGGGCCCACGAGGGAGCAGTACTTC. This translates into CASSSGPTREQYF.

A few counts support this clonotype. This chain uses TRBV5-1 with TRBJ2-1, with D possibly TRBD1 on 6 matching bases. The CDR3 is 16 amino acids. V dropped 2 bases and J dropped 2 bases, with 14 bases sitting between them. The V gene's germline CDR1 is SGHRS and CDR2 YFSETQ. The CDR3 protein is CASSFRGGTPYNEQFF. CDR3 DNA sequence: TGCGCCAGCAGCTTTCGAGGGGGAACTCCCTACAATGAGCAGTTCTTC.

The sample holds a few counts of this clonotype. The rearrangement uses TRBV5-1 and TRBJ2-5; D not resolved. The CDR3 has 14 amino acids. The germline V gene has CDR1 SGHRS and CDR2 YFSETQ. Trimming cost V 0 bases and J 1 base, with 7 bases left between them. CDR3 sequence reads: CASSLGFVQETQYF. The CDR3 region has the DNA TGCGCCAGCAGCTTGGGTTTCGTCCAAGAGACCCAGTACTTC.

The V gene is TRBV3-1, the J gene TRBJ1-4; D gene unclear. From germline, CDR1 is LGHDT and CDR2 YNNKEL (reference sequence). The CDR3 has 16 amino acids. Deletions cut 4 bases from V and 8 bases from J, with 20 bases between. DNA for the CDR3: TGTGCCAGCAGCCGCGCCCGGCAAATATACGAGGAAAAACTGTTTTTT. As protein: CASSRARQIYEEKLFF. The variable domain in full, completed from reference TRBV3-1 and TRBJ1-4, reads DTAVSQTPKYLVTQMGNDKSIKCEQNLGHDTMYWYKQDSKKFLKIMFSYNNKELIINETVPNRFSPKSPDKAHLNLHINSLELGDSAVYFCASSRARQIYEEKLFFGSGTQLSVL.

This clonotype occurred a few times. The chain is built from TRBV4-3 and TRBJ2-3, with D hard to call. In germline, CDR1 is LGHNA, CDR2 YSLEER. This CDR3 region has 13 residues. With 1 base removed from V and 6 bases from J, the gap between germline ends came to 8 bases. The CDR3 sequence: CASSQAARDTQYF. As DNA, the CDR3 is TGCGCCAGCAGCCAAGCTGCGAGGGATACGCAGTATTTT.

This clonotype was observed a handful of times. DNA for the CDR3: TGTGCCAGTAGACTAGCGGGGGGCTCTGGGGCCAACGTCCTGACTTTC. As protein: CASRLAGGSGANVLTF. The chain uses TRBV27 and TRBJ2-6, with 13 nucleotides matching TRBD2. CDR1 is MNHEY, CDR2 SMNVEV, per germline (reference sequence). Losses at the gene ends were 9 bases for V and 0 bases for J; bases not matched to a gene: 2. CDR3 length: 16 amino acids.

The chain's CDR3 is CASSLADISSYNSPLHF. The CDR3 nucleotides are TGTGCCAGCAGCTTGGCGGACATTAGCTCCTATAATTCACCCCTCCACTTT. V is TRBV5-5 and J is TRBJ1-6; D possibly corresponds to TRBD1 (5 bases). CDR3 length: 17 amino acids. V shed 0 bases and J shed 0 bases, with 10 bases lying between them. Germline-derived CDR1 and CDR2 are SGHKS and YYEKEE (reference sequence).

The chain joins TRBV20-1 to TRBJ2-7; tentative D call: TRBD2 (7 bases). Per the germline V gene, CDR1 is DFQATT and CDR2 is SNEGSKA (reference sequence). This CDR3 has 15 residues. V was shortened by 0 bases and J by 2 bases, with 14 bases between the two germline ends. DNA for the CDR3: TGCAGTGCTAGAGATTTAGGGAGGGGGACCTACGAGCAGTACTTC. Translated, it gives CSARDLGRGTYEQYF.

This clonotype was recorded a few times. This rearrangement joins TRBV20-1 to TRBJ2-7; 8 bases are a match to TRBD2. Losses at the gene ends were 5 bases for V and 4 bases for J; bases not matched to a gene: 7. Germline V gives CDR1 DFQATT, CDR2 SNEGSKA (reference sequence). CDR3 length: 13 residues. CDR3 loop: CSARGGRWYEQYF. The CDR3 DNA is TGCAGTGCTCGGGGGGGCAGGTGGTACGAGCAGTACTTC.

This clonotype was seen more than once but under ten times. V and J are TRBV12-3 or TRBV12-4 and TRBJ2-6, with no clear D. This CDR3 has 13 residues. V was cut by 7 bases and J by 0 bases, with 4 bases left in between. The CDR3 loop reads CASITSGANVLTF. CDR3 coding DNA: TGTGCCAGCATCACCTCTGGGGCCAACGTCCTGACTTTC.

V and J are TRBV25-1 and TRBJ2-1; 9 nucleotides line up with TRBD2. The J segment lost 2 bases and the V segment lost 3 bases, leaving 5 bases of the junction unmatched. CDR3 length equals 16 residues. Germline CDR1 is MGHDK and CDR2 is SYGVNS. CDR3 coding DNA: TGTGCCAGCAGTGATTCCGGGACTAGCACCTACAATGAGCAGTTCTTC. Protein: CASSDSGTSTYNEQFF.

There are a few counts of this clonotype. The chain links TRBV20-1 to TRBJ1-5, with D maybe TRBD1 (6 bases). V was pared by 3 bases and J by 1 base, with 16 bases between. The CDR3 totals 16 residues. In germline, CDR1 is DFQATT, CDR2 SNEGSKA (reference sequence). In nucleotides, the CDR3 is TGCAGTGCTAGGGGGGGGCCCGGTTTAAGCAATCAGCCCCAGCATTTT. Translated, it gives CSARGGPGLSNQPQHF.